This T cell receptor (beta chain) was obtained from a study of shared clonotypes between healthy human individuals. TCRdb's copy holds only in-frame clones and misses some; the assay was immunoSEQ multiplex PCR. The repertoire holds roughly 680,000 clones, with 72% as singletons. In the CD4+ fraction, cells were divided into CD45RA+ naive and CD45RA-negative memory subsets. Study-wide results and caveats: Relative to their counterparts shared across all four donors, non-shared clonotypes exhibited diminished generation probabilities. Memory subsets had estimated richness that was generally smaller than that of naive subsets.

A note on this clone: No antigen is known for it.

The CDR3 is 14 residues long. CDR1 is SGHKS, CDR2 YYEKEE, per germline (reference sequence). The germline V and J ends were trimmed by 1 base and 5 bases, with 10 bases remaining between them. The chain links TRBV5-5 to TRBJ2-1, with D maybe TRBD2 (6 bases). Sample: memory CD4+ T cells sorted from blood. Subset of the sample: CD45RA-negative fraction. The receptor was derived from a woman aged 25 to 39 in good health. CDR3 region: CASSLLARDNEQFF. For the CDR3, the DNA is TGTGCCAGCAGCTTGCTAGCGAGGGACAATGAGCAGTTCTTC.